The source of this TCR beta chain is a study of shared clonotypes between healthy human individuals. V lost 5 bases to trimming and J lost 8 bases; unmatched junction nucleotides: 8. This CDR3 region has 13 residues. CDR1 is GTSNPN, CDR2 SVGIG, per germline (reference sequence). Study results and limitations: There were few donors, and this limited the genetic and exposure-history diversity represented.

This table comes from immunoSEQ multiplex PCR, and its TCRdb copy is limited to in-frame clones, with some not included. The sample holds some 2.1 million clones; 85% to 95% are singletons and the top ten take 0.13%. In the case of this clone: Antigen unknown.

The source is a man younger than 35 in good health. This chain connects TRBV30 to TRBJ2-4; 8 bases match TRBD1. Sequencing input: naive CD4+ T cells sorted from blood. Subset defined: CD45RA+ positively selected. The CDR3 nucleotides are TGTGCCTGGCGAGACCAGGGGGCAGACATTCAGTACTTC. Residues: CAWRDQGADIQYF.